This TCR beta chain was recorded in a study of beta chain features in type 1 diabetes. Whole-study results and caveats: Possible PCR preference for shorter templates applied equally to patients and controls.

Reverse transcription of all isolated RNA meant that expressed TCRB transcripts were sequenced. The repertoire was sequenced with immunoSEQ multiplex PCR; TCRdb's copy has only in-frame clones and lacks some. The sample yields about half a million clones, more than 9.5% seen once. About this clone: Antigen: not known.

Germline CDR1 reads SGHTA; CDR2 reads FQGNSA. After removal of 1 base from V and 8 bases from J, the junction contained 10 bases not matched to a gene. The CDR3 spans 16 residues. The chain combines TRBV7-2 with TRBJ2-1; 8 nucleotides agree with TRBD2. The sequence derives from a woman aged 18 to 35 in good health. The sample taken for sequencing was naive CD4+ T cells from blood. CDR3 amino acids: CASSLVGTGTRDEQFF. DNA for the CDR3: TGTGCCAGCAGCTTAGTCGGTACCGGGACTAGGGATGAGCAGTTCTTC.